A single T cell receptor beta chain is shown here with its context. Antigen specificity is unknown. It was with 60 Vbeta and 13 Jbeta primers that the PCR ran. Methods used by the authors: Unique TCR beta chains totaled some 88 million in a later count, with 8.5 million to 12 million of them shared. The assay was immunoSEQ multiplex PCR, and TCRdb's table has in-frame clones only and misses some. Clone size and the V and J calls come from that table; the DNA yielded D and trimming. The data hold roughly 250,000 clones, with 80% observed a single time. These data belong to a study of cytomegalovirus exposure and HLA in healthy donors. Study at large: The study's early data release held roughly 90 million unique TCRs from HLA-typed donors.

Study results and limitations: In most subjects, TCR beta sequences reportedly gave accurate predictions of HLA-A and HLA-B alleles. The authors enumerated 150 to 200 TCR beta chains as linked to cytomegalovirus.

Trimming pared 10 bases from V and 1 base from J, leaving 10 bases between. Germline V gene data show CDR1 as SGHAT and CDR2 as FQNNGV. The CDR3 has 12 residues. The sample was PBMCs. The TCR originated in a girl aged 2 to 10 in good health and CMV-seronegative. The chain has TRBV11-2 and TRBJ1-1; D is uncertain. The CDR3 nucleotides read TGTGCCATCGGTAGTGGGAACACTGAAGCTTTCTTT. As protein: CAIGSGNTEAFF.